This T cell receptor beta chain is drawn from a study of T cells in Graves' hyperthyroidism and ophthalmopathy. Ten or more counts support this clonotype. For Graves' hyperthyroidism to be stable, ophthalmopathy could not progress within 18 months. Between the trimmed V and J ends, which lost 2 bases and 1 base, there was a span of 8 bases. Looked up from germline, CDR1 is SNHLY and CDR2 is FYNNEI. The CDR3 contains 14 residues. What was amplified from RNA transcripts were TCR beta CDR3 regions. First-round RT-PCR with HTBI primers amplified the TCR CDR3 region. One entry per CDR3 protein, called by TCRdb with MiXCR from the multiplex PCR reads. The sample yields around 300,000 distinct CDR3 sequences, roughly an eighth seen once.

Specimen: blood. The chain has TRBV2 and TRBJ1-1; possibly TRBD1 for D (6 bases). The TCR comes from a woman aged 40 to 50 with Graves' hyperthyroidism. The CDR3: CASSELGGNTEAFF. Here the CDR3 DNA reads TGTGCCAGCAGTGAATTAGGGGGGAACACTGAAGCTTTCTTT.